Sequencing of this T cell receptor beta chain was carried out in a study of human T cells and chemical hapten exposure. Overall study findings and caveats: PT1 expanded TCR counts correlated positively with patch test score. There was alopecia in the donors, so their immune response may differ from that of healthy people.

About this clonotype: What it binds is unknown.

TCRdb passed the RACE reads through MiXCR, listing each CDR3 protein once. Among over 60,000 distinct CDR3 sequences listed, about 9.4% were seen once. The CDR3 has 17 amino acids. Germline values: CDR1 MNHEY, CDR2 SVGEGT. V gave up 5 bases and J gave up 6 bases; unmatched junction bases: 14. Time point indicated: patch test 2, 6 weeks after DPC sensitization. Treatment specified: therapeutic diphenylcyclopropenone sensitization with weekly scalp DPC. This sample comprised whole blood, obtained in connection with sensitization to the hapten diphenylcyclopropenone (DPC). This TCR was recovered from a woman aged 50 to 60 with alopecia areata. Some clones in this sample may be carry-over from other donors' samples. The gene calls are TRBV6-2 or TRBV6-3 and TRBJ2-1; 9 bases align to TRBD2. This chain's CDR3 is CASSGGGPGLAPNEQFF. CDR3 nucleotide sequence: TGTGCCAGCAGTGGGGGGGGACCGGGACTAGCCCCCAATGAGCAGTTCTTC.